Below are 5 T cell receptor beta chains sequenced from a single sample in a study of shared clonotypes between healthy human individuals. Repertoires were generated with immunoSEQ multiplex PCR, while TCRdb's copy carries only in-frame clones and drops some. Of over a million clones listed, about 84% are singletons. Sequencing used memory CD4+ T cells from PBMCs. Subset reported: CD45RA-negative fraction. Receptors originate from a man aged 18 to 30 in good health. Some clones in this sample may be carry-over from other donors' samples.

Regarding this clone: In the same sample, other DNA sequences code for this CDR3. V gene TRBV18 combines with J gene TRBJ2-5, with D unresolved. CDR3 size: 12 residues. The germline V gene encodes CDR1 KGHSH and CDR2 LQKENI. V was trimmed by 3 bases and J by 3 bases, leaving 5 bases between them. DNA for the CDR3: TGTGCCAGCTCACCTGGGAAAGAGACCCAGTACTTC. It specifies CASSPGKETQYF.

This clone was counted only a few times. The CDR3 DNA reads TGCAGTGCACAGGGCCAGCCTGGCTACACCTTC. The encoded protein is CSAQGQPGYTF. V is TRBV20-1 and J is TRBJ1-2; D may be TRBD1 (6 bases). With 6 bases removed from V and 7 bases from J, the gap between germline ends came to 12 bases. The CDR3 is 11 residues long. Looked up from germline, CDR1 is DFQATT and CDR2 is SNEGSKA (reference sequence).

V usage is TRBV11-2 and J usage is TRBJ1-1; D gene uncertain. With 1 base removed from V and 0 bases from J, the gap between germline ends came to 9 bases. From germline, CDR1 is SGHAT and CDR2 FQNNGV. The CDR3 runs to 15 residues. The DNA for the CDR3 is TGTGCCAGCAGCTTAGTAGGGAGCGTGAACACTGAAGCTTTCTTT. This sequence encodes CASSLVGSVNTEAFF.

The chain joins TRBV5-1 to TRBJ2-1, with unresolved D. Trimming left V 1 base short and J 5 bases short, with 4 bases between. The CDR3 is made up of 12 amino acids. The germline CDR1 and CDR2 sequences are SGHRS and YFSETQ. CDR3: CASSLWDNEQFF. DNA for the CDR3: TGCGCCAGCAGCTTGTGGGACAATGAGCAGTTCTTC. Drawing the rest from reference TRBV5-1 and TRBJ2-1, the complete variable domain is KAGVTQTPRYLIKTRGQQVTLSCSPISGHRSVSWYQQTPGQGLQFLFEYFSETQRNKGNFPGRFSGRQFSNSRSEMNVSTLELGDSALYLCASSLWDNEQFFGPGTRLTVL.

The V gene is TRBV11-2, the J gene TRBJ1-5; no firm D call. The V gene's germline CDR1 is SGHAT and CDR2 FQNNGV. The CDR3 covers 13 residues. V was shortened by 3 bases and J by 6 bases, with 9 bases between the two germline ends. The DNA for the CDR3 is TGTGCCAGCAGCTTCACGGCCCTTCAGCCCCAGCATTTT. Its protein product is CASSFTALQPQHF.